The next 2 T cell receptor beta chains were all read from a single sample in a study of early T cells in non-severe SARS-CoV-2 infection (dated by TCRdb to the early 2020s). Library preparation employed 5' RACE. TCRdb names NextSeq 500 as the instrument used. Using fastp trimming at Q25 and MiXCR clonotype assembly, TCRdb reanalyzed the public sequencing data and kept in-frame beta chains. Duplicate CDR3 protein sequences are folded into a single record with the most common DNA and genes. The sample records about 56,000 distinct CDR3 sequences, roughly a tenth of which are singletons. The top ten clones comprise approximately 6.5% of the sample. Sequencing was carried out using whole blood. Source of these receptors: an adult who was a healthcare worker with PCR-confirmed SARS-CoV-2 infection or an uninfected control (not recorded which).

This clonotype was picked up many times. The CDR3: CSELRGTTDTQYF. CDR3 bases: TGCAGCGAGCTCAGGGGCACCACAGATACGCAGTATTTT. V usage is TRBV29-1 and J usage is TRBJ2-3, with D possibly TRBD1 on 6 matching bases. The CDR3 sequence is 13 residues long. Trimming removed 7 bases from V and 2 bases from J, with 13 bases in between. Germline V gene data show CDR1 as SQVTM and CDR2 as ANQGSEA.

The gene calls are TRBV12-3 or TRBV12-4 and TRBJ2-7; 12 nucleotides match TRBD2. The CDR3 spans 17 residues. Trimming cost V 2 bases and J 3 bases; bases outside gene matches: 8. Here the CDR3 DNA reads TGTGCCAGCAGTTTATCGTCTAGCGGGAGGGCGAACTACGAGCAGTACTTC. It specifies CASSLSSSGRANYEQYF.